The 19 T cell receptor beta chains reported below all come from one sample, sequenced in a study of blood T cell repertoires in COVID-19. TCRdb's copy holds only in-frame clones and misses some; the assay was immunoSEQ multiplex PCR. The repertoire has about 110,000 clones, roughly nine tenths of them found once; the top ten carry nearly 5%. The sequencing input was peripheral blood. The receptors originated from a man aged 40-55 years with active or convalescent COVID-19.

V gene TRBV6-4 combines with J gene TRBJ2-1; a weak D match, TRBD1 (5 bases). The CDR3 loop spans 15 amino acids. Germline-derived CDR1 and CDR2 are MRHNA and SNTAGT. Trimming took 2 bases from V and 0 from J, leaving 8 bases between them. DNA for the CDR3: TGTGCCAGCAGTGACACTGACAGCTCCTACAATGAGCAGTTCTTC. Amino acids: CASSDTDSSYNEQFF.

CDR3 sequence reads: CASSHNRGAYQETQYF. The CDR3 DNA reads as TGTGCCAGCAGCCATAACAGGGGGGCCTACCAAGAGACCCAGTACTTC. The chain combines TRBV14 with TRBJ2-5; 8 bases are a match to TRBD1. Germline V gene lookup returns CDR1 SGHDN and CDR2 FVKESK. The CDR3 has 16 amino acids. The ends lost 3 bases at V and 0 bases at J; junction bases unmatched: 6.

V gene TRBV6-5 combines with J gene TRBJ1-3; D gene ambiguous. Germline-derived CDR1 and CDR2 are MNHEY and SVGAGI. The CDR3 is 15 amino acids. Trimming pared 7 bases from V and 0 bases from J, leaving 13 bases between. The CDR3, as DNA: TGTGCCAGCACCCTTGGGCCGAGCTCTGGAAACACCATATATTTT. It is translated as CASTLGPSSGNTIYF.

The chain is built from TRBV19 and TRBJ2-4, with 8 bases that match TRBD1. Per germline, CDR1 LNHDA and CDR2 SQIVND (reference sequence). V lost 1 base and J lost 6; bases outside the gene matches: 5. CDR3 length: 15 residues. The CDR3 protein is CASSIVGTGLNIQYF. The CDR3 nucleotides are TGTGCCAGTAGTATAGTGGGGACAGGCTTAAACATTCAGTACTTC.

This clone has a handful of counts. The gene calls are TRBV14 and TRBJ2-3; TRBD2 aligns across 7 bases. With 3 bases clipped from V and 6 bases from J, the junction kept 12 bases outside the gene matches. The CDR3 covers 16 residues. Germline CDR1 SGHDN, CDR2 FVKESK. This CDR3 is CASSHLAVQFGDTQYF. The DNA for the CDR3 is TGTGCCAGCAGCCATCTAGCGGTCCAATTTGGGGATACGCAGTATTTT.

This clone has only a few counts. The chain links TRBV4-3 to TRBJ2-7; 10 bases line up with TRBD2. This CDR3 is 15 amino acids long. The V gene end was trimmed by 4 bases and the J gene end by 4 bases; junction bases not matched to a gene: 7. Per germline, CDR1 LGHNA and CDR2 YSLEER. Written as DNA, the CDR3 is TGCGCCAGCAGCCGAGTCCTAGCGGGAGATTACGAGCAGTACTTC. Translated: CASSRVLAGDYEQYF.

This rearrangement joins TRBV6-5 to TRBJ2-7; TRBD1 aligns across 7 bases. The CDR3 is made up of 13 amino acids. Germline CDR1 and CDR2: MNHEY and SVGAGI. Trimming took 10 bases from V and 2 from J; bases not matched to a gene: 8. The CDR3 loop reads CATWDSYPYEQYF. CDR3 DNA: TGTGCCACCTGGGACAGCTATCCCTACGAGCAGTACTTC.

This clone was seen once. This chain links TRBV9 with TRBJ2-2; perhaps TRBD2 as D (5 bases). Germline values: CDR1 SGDLS, CDR2 YYNGEE. V shed 0 bases and J shed 0 bases, with 12 bases lying between them. The CDR3 totals 17 residues. The CDR3 DNA follows: TGTGCCAGCAGCGTAGGGGCAGGACTTTCGAACACCGGGGAGCTGTTTTTT. Translating gives CASSVGAGLSNTGELFF.

This clone was recorded a few times. This rearrangement joins TRBV21-1 to TRBJ1-1; the table gives TRBD1 as D, unverified against the DNA. TRBV21-1 represents a pseudogene. The CDR3 totals 15 residues. The CDR3, as DNA: TGTGCCACCATCCCCGGCACAGGGGTGATTGCTGAAGCTTTCTTT. Protein sequence: CATIPGTGVIAEAFF.

This chain joins TRBV7-2 and TRBJ2-7, with D perhaps matching TRBD2 (6 bases). The CDR3 has 18 amino acids. V lost 0 bases to trimming and J lost 0 bases, with 18 bases between them. Germline lookup yields CDR1 SGHTA and CDR2 FQGNSA. The CDR3 loop reads CASSLAGGTDHHSYEQYF. Here the CDR3 DNA reads TGTGCCAGCAGCTTAGCAGGAGGGACTGACCACCACTCCTACGAGCAGTACTTC. Variable domain in full (rest from reference TRBV7-2 and TRBJ2-7): GAGVSQSPSNKVTEKGKDVELRCDPISGHTALYWYRQSLGQGLEFLIYFQGNSAPDKSGLPSDRFSAERTGGSVSTLTIQRTQQEDSAVYLCASSLAGGTDHHSYEQYFGPGTRLTVT.

V and J are TRBV3-1 (or the pseudogene TRBV3-2) and TRBJ1-3; D might be TRBD1 (6 bases). The ends were cut back, 2 bases at V and 9 bases at J, with 8 bases in the middle. The V gene's germline CDR1 is LGHDT and CDR2 YNNKEL (reference sequence). The CDR3 extends over 12 amino acids. The CDR3 here is CASSQRQATIYF. CDR3 in DNA: TGTGCCAGCAGCCAAAGACAGGCCACCATATATTTT.

The chain employs TRBV6-4 and TRBJ1-2, with 8 bases that match TRBD1. After removal of 0 bases from V and 5 bases from J, the junction contained 8 bases not matched to a gene. The V gene's germline CDR1 is MRHNA and CDR2 SNTAGT. This CDR3 has 16 amino acids. The CDR3 spells CASSDSSRGRSYGYTF. The CDR3 nucleotides are TGTGCCAGCAGTGACTCATCCAGGGGGCGTTCATATGGCTACACCTTC.

The chain recombines TRBV7-9 with TRBJ1-2, with D maybe TRBD1 (5 bases). V was clipped by 5 bases and J by 6 bases, with 13 bases between them. There are 13 residues in the CDR3. In germline, CDR1 is SEHNR, CDR2 FQNEAQ (reference sequence). CDR3 amino acids: CASSQTGYDGYTF. In nucleotides, the CDR3 is TGTGCCAGCAGCCAAACAGGTTACGATGGCTACACCTTC.

The chain combines TRBV21-1 with TRBJ1-1. TRBV21-1 is a recognized pseudogene. This CDR3 has 19 residues. CDR3 bases: TGTGCCAGCAGCAAAGAAGGGAGCCGTGAAGGGACTAGAGTCACTGAAGCTTTCTTT. Its translation: CASSKEGSREGTRVTEAFF.

The chain links TRBV28 to TRBJ1-4; 8 bases line up with TRBD1. With V trimmed by 4 bases and J by 6 bases, 7 bases remained unmatched. Germline V lookup: CDR1 MDHEN, CDR2 SYDVKM. The CDR3 loop spans 15 amino acids. In nucleotides, the CDR3 is TGTGCCAGCAGTTACTTCCAGGGGGCCTATGAAAAACTGTTTTTT. Its translation: CASSYFQGAYEKLFF.

This chain links TRBV2 with TRBJ2-2; the D is unclear. CDR1 SNHLY and CDR2 FYNNEI come from the germline V gene. Trimming shortened V by 3 bases and J by 8 bases, and 10 bases separated the two germline ends. The CDR3 extends over 13 amino acids. The CDR3 DNA follows: TGTGCCAGCAGTGAGAGTAGTCCGGGGGAGCTGTTTTTT. It specifies CASSESSPGELFF.

J is TRBJ2-2 and V is TRBV9; the D gene is possibly TRBD1 (6 bases). The CDR3 has 12 amino acids. CDR1 and CDR2 from the germline V gene are SGDLS and YYNGEE. V was shortened by 6 bases and J by 7 bases, with 10 bases between the two germline ends. The CDR3 protein is CASTDSGGELFF. The CDR3 DNA follows: TGTGCCAGCACGGACAGCGGCGGGGAGCTGTTTTTT.

This chain links TRBV27 with TRBJ2-3, with TRBD1 as a possible D gene (5 bases). Germline-derived CDR1 and CDR2 are MNHEY and SMNVEV (reference sequence). The CDR3 spans 13 residues. Trimming cost V 7 bases and J 2 bases, with 10 bases left between them. CDR3 sequence reads: CASKGFLTDTQYF. The DNA of the CDR3 is TGTGCCAGCAAGGGGTTCCTCACAGATACGCAGTATTTT.

The V call is TRBV6-4, the J call TRBJ2-7; TRBD2 matches 12 bases. Trimming at V came to 5 bases and at J to 5 bases, leaving 4 bases not matched to a gene. This CDR3 has 14 residues. Looked up from germline, CDR1 is MRHNA and CDR2 is SNTAGT. In DNA form, the CDR3 reads TGTGCCAGCAGTCTGACTAGCGGGAGCAACGAGCAGTACTTC. Its translation: CASSLTSGSNEQYF.